The 6 T cell receptor beta chains in this list originate from one sample, sequenced in a study of blood T cell repertoires in COVID-19. Repertoires were generated with immunoSEQ multiplex PCR, while TCRdb's copy carries only in-frame clones and drops some. The table records 250,000 to 300,000 clones, around 84% of them present only once. Sequenced material: peripheral blood. These receptor sequences come from a man aged 55 to 70 with acute or convalescent COVID-19.

The V gene is TRBV16, the J gene TRBJ2-6, with a weak D call TRBD2 (6 bases). Germline-derived CDR1 and CDR2 are KGHSY and FQNENV. The V and J ends lost 4 bases and 1 base respectively, with 11 bases between them. The CDR3 contains 16 residues. The CDR3 is CASSRTEGSGANVLTF. The CDR3 bases are TGTGCCAGCAGCCGAACGGAGGGTTCTGGGGCCAACGTCCTGACTTTC.

This chain connects TRBV11-2 to TRBJ2-7, with 7 bases that match TRBD1. The trim removed 1 base at V and 7 bases at J, leaving 10 bases unmatched. This CDR3 comprises 15 residues. The germline CDR1 and CDR2 sequences are SGHAT and FQNNGV. CDR3 loop: CASSLGNRGLREQYF. The CDR3 DNA is TGTGCCAGCAGCTTAGGAAACAGGGGCCTAAGGGAGCAGTACTTC.

The chain employs TRBV2 and TRBJ2-5, with D unclear. The CDR3 loop spans 11 amino acids. Trimming took 8 bases from V and 5 from J, leaving 9 bases between them. Germline values: CDR1 SNHLY, CDR2 FYNNEI. CDR3 sequence: CASGQYETQYF. Here the CDR3 DNA reads TGTGCCAGCGGTCAGTACGAGACCCAGTACTTC.

The chain combines TRBV4-1 with TRBJ2-5; 9 bases match TRBD1. The V gene's germline CDR1 is MGHRA and CDR2 YSYEKL. This CDR3 has 16 amino acids. The V and J ends lost 1 base and 3 bases, in that order; junction bases with no gene match: 6. The CDR3 nucleotides read TGCGCCAGCAGCCAAGGCCCCCGGGACAGGGAAGAGACCCAGTACTTC. Translation: CASSQGPRDREETQYF.

This chain links TRBV5-1 with TRBJ2-5; 16 bases fit TRBD2. J lost 5 bases, V lost 4 bases, and 5 bases had no gene match. The germline V gene has CDR1 SGHRS and CDR2 YFSETQ. This CDR3 has 16 residues. The CDR3 loop reads CASSVGLAGGPETQYF. The CDR3 DNA reads TGCGCCAGCAGCGTGGGACTAGCGGGAGGGCCTGAGACCCAGTACTTC. The entire variable domain, with the rest obtained from reference TRBV5-1 and TRBJ2-5, is as follows: KAGVTQTPRYLIKTRGQQVTLSCSPISGHRSVSWYQQTPGQGLQFLFEYFSETQRNKGNFPGRFSGRQFSNSRSEMNVSTLELGDSALYLCASSVGLAGGPETQYFGPGTRLLVL.

This rearrangement joins TRBV10-3 to TRBJ2-7; 9 bases match TRBD2. Germline V gene data show CDR1 as ENHRY and CDR2 as SYGVKD. There are 15 residues in the CDR3. The V and J ends lost 0 bases and 4 bases, in that order; junction bases with no gene match: 4. The CDR3 region has the DNA TGTGCCATCAGTGAGTCGGCGGGGGGGCCGTACGAGCAGTACTTC. It translates to CAISESAGGPYEQYF.